This paragraph reports one TCR beta chain. Assay: immunoSEQ multiplex PCR; the TCRdb copy retains only in-frame clones and omits some. The sample includes about 82,000 clones, 96% of them seen just once. The sample originates from a study of technical replicates of blood from a few donors. The V end lost 1 base, the J end lost 6 bases, and 12 bases lay between the germline ends. This CDR3 has 15 amino acids. Germline V lookup: CDR1 SEHNR, CDR2 FQNEAQ (reference sequence). The chain employs TRBV7-9 and TRBJ2-2; tentative D call: TRBD2 (5 bases). The specimen sequenced was T cells isolated from PBMCs. The TCR sequence derives from a human donor in good health. CDR3 in amino acids: CASSLGERSAGELFF. CDR3 nucleotides: TGTGCCAGCAGCTTAGGTGAGCGGAGCGCCGGGGAGCTGTTTTTT.